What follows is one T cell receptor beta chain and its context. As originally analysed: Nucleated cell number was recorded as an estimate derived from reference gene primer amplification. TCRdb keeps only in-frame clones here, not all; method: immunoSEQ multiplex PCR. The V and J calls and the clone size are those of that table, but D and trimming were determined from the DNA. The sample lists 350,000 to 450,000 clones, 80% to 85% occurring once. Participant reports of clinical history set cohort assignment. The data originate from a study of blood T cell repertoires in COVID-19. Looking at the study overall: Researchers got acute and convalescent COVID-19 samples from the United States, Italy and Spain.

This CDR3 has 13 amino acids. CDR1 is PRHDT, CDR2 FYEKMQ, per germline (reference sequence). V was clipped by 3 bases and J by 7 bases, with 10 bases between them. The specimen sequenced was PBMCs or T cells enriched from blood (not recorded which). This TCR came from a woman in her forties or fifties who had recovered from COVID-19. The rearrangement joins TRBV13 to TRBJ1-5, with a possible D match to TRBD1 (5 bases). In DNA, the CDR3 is TGTGCCAGCAGCTTGGGCAGGGCCCAGCCCCAGCATTTT. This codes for CASSLGRAQPQHF.